This T cell receptor beta chain was recorded in a study of blood T cell repertoires in COVID-19. The wider study: Acute and convalescent COVID-19 specimens originated in the United States, Italy and Spain. Sample material is recorded as cDNA or gDNA derived from T cells, B-cell-depleted T cells, or PBMCs.

The germline gives CDR1 MNHNY, CDR2 SVGAGI (reference sequence). CDR3 length: 14 residues. Trimming removed 10 bases from V and 3 bases from J; junction bases left unmatched: 9. Generated by immunoSEQ multiplex PCR, the TCRdb table keeps only in-frame clones and is missing some. This repertoire shows just over 90,000 clones, around four fifths found once; its top ten account for around 17%. The chain combines TRBV6-6 with TRBJ1-5; 7 bases line up with TRBD1. The TCR sequence derives from a human donor in a cohort sampled during active COVID-19. Sequencing used peripheral blood. The CDR3 protein is CATSRDSVNQPQHF. The CDR3 DNA follows: TGTGCCACCTCCCGGGACAGTGTCAATCAGCCCCAGCATTTT.